Listed here is a single T cell receptor (beta chain). Its antigen is not known. TCRdb re-analyzed the PCR reads using MiXCR. Here the sample spans about 26,000 clones, roughly 25% being singletons. This record comes from a study of metastatic and nonmetastatic thyroid tumors. Overall study results and limits: Across blood and tumor, TCR beta diversity in malignant thyroid tumors was reportedly significantly higher than in benign nodules.

All patients were treatment-naive before thyroid surgery. Unmatched junction bases numbered 3, after V lost 3 bases and J lost 0 bases. This CDR3 contains 14 residues. Germline-derived CDR1 and CDR2 are DFQATT and SNEGSKA (reference sequence). This clonotype was obtained from a female donor with papillary thyroid cancer or a benign thyroid nodule (not recorded which). Some clones in this sample may be carry-over from other donors' samples. This chain links TRBV20-1 with TRBJ1-1; 8 bases are shared with TRBD1. The sequenced sample was blood. CDR3 sequence: CSASAGGLNTEAFF. CDR3 bases: TGCAGTGCTAGCGCAGGGGGCTTGAACACTGAAGCTTTCTTT.